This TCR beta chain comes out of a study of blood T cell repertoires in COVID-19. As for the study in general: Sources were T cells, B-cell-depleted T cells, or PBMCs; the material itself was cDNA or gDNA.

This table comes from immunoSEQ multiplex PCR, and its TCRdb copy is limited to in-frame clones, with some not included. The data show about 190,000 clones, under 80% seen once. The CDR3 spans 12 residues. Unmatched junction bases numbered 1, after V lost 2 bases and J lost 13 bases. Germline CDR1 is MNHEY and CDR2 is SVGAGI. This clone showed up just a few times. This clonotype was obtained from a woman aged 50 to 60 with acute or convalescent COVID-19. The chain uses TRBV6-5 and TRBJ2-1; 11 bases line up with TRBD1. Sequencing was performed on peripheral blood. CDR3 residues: CASSYGTGGQFF. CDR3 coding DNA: TGTGCCAGCAGTTACGGGACAGGGGGACAGTTCTTC.